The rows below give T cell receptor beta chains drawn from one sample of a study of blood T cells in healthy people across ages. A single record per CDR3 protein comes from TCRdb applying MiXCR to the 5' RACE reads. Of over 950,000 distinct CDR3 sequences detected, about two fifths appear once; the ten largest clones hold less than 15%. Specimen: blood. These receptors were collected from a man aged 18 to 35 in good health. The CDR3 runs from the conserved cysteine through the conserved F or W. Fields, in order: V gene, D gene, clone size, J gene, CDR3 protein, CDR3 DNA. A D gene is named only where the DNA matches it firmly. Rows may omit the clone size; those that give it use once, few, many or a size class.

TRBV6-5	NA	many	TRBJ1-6	CASSWGNPYNSPLHF	TGTGCCAGCAGCTGGGGCAACCCCTATAATTCACCCCTCCACTTT
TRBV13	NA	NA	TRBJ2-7	CASSPPGNSYEQYF	TGTGCCAGCAGCCCTCCCGGCAACTCCTACGAGCAGTACTTC
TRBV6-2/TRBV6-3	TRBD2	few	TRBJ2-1	CASSTNKKSSGGSSSYNEQFF	TGTGCCAGCAGTACCAATAAAAAGTCCAGCGGGGGATCGAGCTCCTACAATGAGCAGTTCTTC
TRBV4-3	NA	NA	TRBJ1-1	CASSQSRVVPEAFF	TGCGCCAGCAGCCAATCGCGGGTAGTGCCTGAAGCTTTCTTT
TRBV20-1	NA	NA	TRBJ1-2	CSARDQGHLNYGYTF	TGCAGTGCTAGAGATCAGGGACACCTTAACTATGGCTACACCTTC
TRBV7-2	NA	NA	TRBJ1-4	CASSLGNPATNEKLFF	TGTGCCAGCAGCTTAGGAAACCCCGCAACTAATGAAAAACTGTTTTTT
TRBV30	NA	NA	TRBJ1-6	CAWSPLGQGSSPLHF	TGTGCCTGGTCCCCCTTGGGGCAGGGAAGTTCACCCCTCCACTTT
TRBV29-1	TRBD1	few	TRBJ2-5	CSVAGFGTGETQYF	TGCAGCGTTGCGGGATTCGGGACAGGAGAGACCCAGTACTTC
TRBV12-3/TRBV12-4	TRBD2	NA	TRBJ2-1	CASCRLAGRYNEQFF	TGTGCCAGCTGCAGACTAGCGGGTCGTTACAATGAGCAGTTCTTC
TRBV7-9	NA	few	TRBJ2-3	CASSLARGLGTDTQYF	TGTGCCAGCAGCTTAGCCAGAGGTTTGGGCACAGATACGCAGTATTTT
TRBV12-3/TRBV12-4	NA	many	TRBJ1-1	CASSGTEAFF	TGTGCCAGCAGTGGCACTGAAGCTTTCTTT
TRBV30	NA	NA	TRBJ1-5	CAWSVRGGGQPQHF	TGTGCCTGGAGTGTCAGGGGAGGAGGACAGCCCCAGCATTTT
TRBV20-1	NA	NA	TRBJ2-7	CSARGDRTLDEQYF	TGCAGTGCTAGAGGCGACAGGACACTGGACGAGCAGTACTTC
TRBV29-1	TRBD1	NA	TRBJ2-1	CSMTGIDYNEQFF	TGCAGCATGACAGGGATTGACTACAATGAGCAGTTCTTC
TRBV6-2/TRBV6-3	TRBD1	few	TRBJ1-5	CASSYSRDRGRQPQHF	TGTGCCAGCAGTTACTCGAGGGACAGGGGAAGGCAGCCCCAGCATTTT
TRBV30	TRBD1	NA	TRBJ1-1	CAWSGTGMNTEAFF	TGTGCCTGGAGTGGGACAGGAATGAACACTGAAGCTTTCTTT
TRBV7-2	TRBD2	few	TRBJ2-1	CASRRRLAGSSEQFF	TGTGCCAGCAGACGCCGACTAGCGGGGAGTAGTGAGCAGTTCTTC
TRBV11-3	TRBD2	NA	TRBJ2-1	CASSLGASGLYNEQFF	TGTGCCAGCAGCTTAGGCGCTAGCGGGCTCTACAATGAGCAGTTCTTC
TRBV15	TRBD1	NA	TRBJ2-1	CATGTGYGEQFF	TGTGCCACCGGGACAGGGTACGGTGAGCAGTTCTTC
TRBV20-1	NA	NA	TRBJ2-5	CSWYIPTQRVAEQETQYF	TGCAGTTGGTACATCCCTACTCAGCGGGTAGCGGAACAAGAGACCCAGTACTTC
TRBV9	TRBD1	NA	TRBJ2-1	CASSDHPGTETHNEQFF	TGTGCCAGCAGCGACCACCCCGGGACAGAAACCCACAATGAGCAGTTCTTC
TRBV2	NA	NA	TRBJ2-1	CASKSLANDEQFF	TGTGCCAGCAAGAGCCTAGCTAACGATGAGCAGTTCTTC
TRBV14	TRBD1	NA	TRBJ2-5	CASSATGDGETQYF	TGTGCCAGCAGCGCTACAGGGGACGGAGAGACCCAGTACTTC
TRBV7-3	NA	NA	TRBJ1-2	CASSRDSFDYGYTF	TGTGCCAGCAGCCGCGACAGCTTCGACTATGGCTACACCTTC
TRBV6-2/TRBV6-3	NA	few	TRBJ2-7	CASRQVPYEQYF	TGTGCCAGCAGACAGGTTCCCTACGAGCAGTACTTC
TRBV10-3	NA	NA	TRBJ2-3	CAVSEVNTQYF	TGTGCCGTCAGTGAAGTAAATACGCAGTATTTT
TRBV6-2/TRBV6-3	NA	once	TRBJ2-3	CASSYRGEDTQYF	TGTGCCAGCAGTTATCGCGGGGAGGATACGCAGTATTTT
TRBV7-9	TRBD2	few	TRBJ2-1	CASSRGDFSYNEQFF	TGTGCCAGCTCGCGGGGGGACTTCTCCTACAATGAGCAGTTCTTC
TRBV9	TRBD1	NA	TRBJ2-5	CASSVSPGTEETQYF	TGTGCCAGCAGCGTGAGCCCCGGGACAGAAGAGACCCAGTACTTC
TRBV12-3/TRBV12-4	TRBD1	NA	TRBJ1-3	CASSLPGGASGNTIYF	TGTGCCAGCAGTTTGCCAGGGGGAGCGTCTGGAAACACCATATATTTT
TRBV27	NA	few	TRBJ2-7	CASSLAVGYEQYF	TGTGCCAGCAGTTTAGCCGTCGGATACGAGCAGTACTTC
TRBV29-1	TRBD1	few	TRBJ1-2	CSVGYRDRVYGYTF	TGCAGCGTTGGATACCGGGACAGGGTCTATGGCTACACCTTC
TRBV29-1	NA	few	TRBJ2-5	CSAEDGGAQYF	TGCAGCGCTGAGGACGGTGGTGCCCAGTACTTC
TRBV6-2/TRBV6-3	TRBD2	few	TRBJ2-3	CASSYSWRGRTDTQYF	TGTGCCAGCAGTTACTCTTGGCGGGGGAGGACAGATACGCAGTATTTT
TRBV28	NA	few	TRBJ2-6	CASSSSQTGSGANVLTF	TGTGCCAGCAGTTCCTCTCAGACGGGATCTGGGGCCAACGTCCTGACTTTC
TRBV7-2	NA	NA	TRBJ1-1	CASSLDPTGGASPEAFF	TGTGCCAGCAGCTTAGACCCAACGGGGGGCGCAAGCCCTGAAGCTTTCTTT
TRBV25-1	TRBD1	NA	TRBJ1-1	CASSSTGAGTEAFF	TGTGCCAGCAGTAGTACAGGGGCGGGCACTGAAGCTTTCTTT
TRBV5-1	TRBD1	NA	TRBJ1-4	CASSLGDRDKKLFF	TGCGCCAGCAGCCTGGGGGACAGGGATAAGAAACTGTTTTTT
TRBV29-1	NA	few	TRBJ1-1	CSAVPQRFPRGETEAFF	TGCAGCGCCGTCCCACAAAGGTTCCCTCGAGGGGAGACTGAAGCTTTCTTT
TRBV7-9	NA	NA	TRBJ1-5	CASSSPGGIKGNQPQHF	TGTGCCAGCAGCTCCCCTGGGGGAATCAAAGGCAATCAGCCCCAGCATTTT
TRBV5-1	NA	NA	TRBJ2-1	CASSLADLARNGQFF	TGCGCCAGCAGCTTGGCCGATCTAGCGAGGAATGGGCAGTTCTTC
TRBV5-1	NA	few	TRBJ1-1	CASSTGTGILLRTEAFF	TGCGCCAGCAGCACGGGGACCGGGATTTTATTGAGGACTGAAGCTTTCTTT